These 24 T cell receptor beta chains originate from one sample sequenced in a study of cytomegalovirus exposure and HLA in healthy donors. The assay was immunoSEQ multiplex PCR, and TCRdb's table has in-frame clones only and misses some. Of 150,000 to 200,000 clones listed, roughly 90% are singletons. Sequences were obtained from PBMCs. The receptors were gathered from a woman between 18 and 30 years old in good health and CMV-seronegative.

V usage is TRBV6-4 and J usage is TRBJ2-3; no clear D gene. The germline gives CDR1 MRHNA, CDR2 SNTAGT. CDR3 size: 15 residues. The germline V and J ends were trimmed by 0 bases and 3 bases, with 10 bases remaining between them. CDR3 amino acids: CASSDSSPPTDTQYF. CDR3 coding DNA: TGTGCCAGCAGTGACTCGAGCCCCCCGACAGATACGCAGTATTTT.

The V call is TRBV11-3, the J call TRBJ2-5; TRBD1 matches 7 bases. The CDR3 spans 13 residues. Germline-derived CDR1 and CDR2 are SGHNT and YENEEA. The V gene end was trimmed by 3 bases and the J gene end by 5 bases; junction bases not matched to a gene: 3. The CDR3 reads CASSFKGAETQYF. CDR3 nucleotide sequence: TGTGCCAGCAGCTTCAAGGGGGCGGAGACCCAGTACTTC.

The rearrangement uses TRBV10-3 and TRBJ2-3, with D unresolved. Germline V lookup: CDR1 ENHRY, CDR2 SYGVKD. There are 13 residues in the CDR3. Trimming shortened V by 7 bases and J by 2 bases, and 10 bases separated the two germline ends. This CDR3 is CAITAGATDTQYF. The CDR3 nucleotides read TGTGCCATCACCGCAGGTGCCACAGATACGCAGTATTTT.

V usage is TRBV27 and J usage is TRBJ2-7, with a tentative D call TRBD2 (5 bases). The V gene's germline CDR1 is MNHEY and CDR2 SMNVEV (reference sequence). This CDR3 region has 17 residues. Trimming stripped 9 bases from V and 2 bases from J, with 26 bases between. The CDR3 sequence: CASPNLPIASPTYEQYF. As DNA, the CDR3 is TGTGCCAGTCCGAACCTTCCTATAGCGTCTCCTACCTACGAGCAGTACTTC.

The chain uses TRBV6-1 and TRBJ1-5; possible D gene TRBD1, 5 bases. The V end lost 8 bases, the J end lost 4 bases, and 15 bases lay between the germline ends. This CDR3 has 14 residues. Germline V lookup: CDR1 MNHNS, CDR2 SASEGT. CDR3 residues: CASVWAGRNQPQHF. The CDR3 nucleotides read TGTGCCAGCGTATGGGCAGGGCGGAATCAGCCCCAGCATTTT.

This chain links TRBV10-3 with TRBJ2-1, with 9 bases matching TRBD1. CDR1 and CDR2 from the germline V gene are ENHRY and SYGVKD. V lost 3 bases, J lost 8 bases, and 8 bases stayed unmatched. This CDR3 has 15 residues. The CDR3 is CAISEKQGARYEQFF. The CDR3 DNA follows: TGTGCCATCAGTGAAAAACAGGGGGCGAGATATGAGCAGTTCTTC.

The rearrangement uses TRBV4-3 and TRBJ1-2; no clear D gene. V was clipped by 0 bases and J by 4 bases, with 12 bases between them. CDR3 length: 15 amino acids. Germline CDR1 and CDR2: LGHNA and YSLEER. The DNA of the CDR3 is TGCGCCAGCAGCCAAGATTGGCAGGTGTTCTATGGCTACACCTTC. It translates to CASSQDWQVFYGYTF.

Only a few counts were recorded for this clone. This sequence joins TRBV7-9 and TRBJ2-7; no clear D gene. This CDR3 spans 14 amino acids. Germline CDR1 is SEHNR and CDR2 is FQNEAQ (reference sequence). V gave up 1 base and J gave up 2 bases, with 9 bases separating them. The CDR3 nucleotides are TGTGCCAGCAGCTTAGATGGCACCCCCTACGAGCAGTACTTC. This sequence encodes CASSLDGTPYEQYF.

The chain carries TRBV27 and TRBJ2-7; a possible D gene is TRBD2 (5 bases). The CDR3 is 13 residues long. CDR1 and CDR2 from the germline V gene are MNHEY and SMNVEV (reference sequence). V gave up 6 bases and J gave up 2 bases, with 11 bases separating them. Written as DNA, the CDR3 is TGTGCCAGCAGGGCCTCCGGGACCTACGAGCAGTACTTC. It yields the protein CASRASGTYEQYF.

This clone was found a few times. The CDR3: CASRNRGYGYTF. The CDR3 region has the DNA TGTGCCAGCAGGAACAGGGGCTATGGCTACACCTTC. The chain uses TRBV6-5 and TRBJ1-2; 7 positions match TRBD1. CDR1 is MNHEY and CDR2 is SVGAGI in the germline V gene. V lost 6 bases to trimming and J lost 4 bases; unmatched junction nucleotides: 2. CDR3 size: 12 residues.

V gene TRBV9 combines with J gene TRBJ1-3; D unclear. The CDR3 runs 15 residues. The germline V gene encodes CDR1 SGDLS and CDR2 YYNGEE. The V end was cut by 3 bases, the J end by 0 bases, with 10 bases between. The CDR3 DNA reads TGTGCCAGCAGCGAACACCGGAGCTCTGGAAACACCATATATTTT. Translated: CASSEHRSSGNTIYF. Together with reference TRBV9 and TRBJ1-3, the CDR3 gives the full variable domain: DSGVTQTPKHLITATGQRVTLRCSPRSGDLSVYWYQQSLDQGLQFLIQYYNGEERAKGNILERFSAQQFPDLHSELNLSSLELGDSALYFCASSEHRSSGNTIYFGEGSWLTVV.

The J gene is TRBJ2-7, the V gene TRBV6-5; TRBD2 might be the D (5 bases). The CDR3 contains 13 residues. V was shortened by 6 bases and J by 3 bases, with 12 bases between the two germline ends. CDR1 and CDR2 from the germline V gene are MNHEY and SVGAGI. The CDR3 region has the DNA TGTGCCAGCAGCCGACGAGGAGGCTACGAGCAGTACTTC. Protein product: CASSRRGGYEQYF.

The rearrangement links TRBV7-6 to TRBJ1-6, with TRBD1 matching 7 bases. The CDR3 extends over 14 amino acids. Germline V gives CDR1 SGHVS, CDR2 FNYEAQ. With 5 bases clipped from V and 7 bases from J, the junction kept 5 bases outside the gene matches. In DNA form, the CDR3 reads TGTGCCAGCAGCCTGGGGACAGCGAATTCACCCCTCCACTTT. Its protein is CASSLGTANSPLHF.

J is TRBJ1-6 and V is TRBV19, with a tentative D call TRBD1 (5 bases). The CDR3 consists of 18 residues. With 5 bases removed from V and 7 bases from J, the gap between germline ends came to 24 bases. Germline lookup yields CDR1 LNHDA and CDR2 SQIVND (reference sequence). The CDR3 nucleotides are TGTGCCAGTAGTCCCGACGACGGACAACTTGCCGGCAATTCACCCCTCCACTTT. Protein: CASSPDDGQLAGNSPLHF.

This chain connects TRBV4-1 to TRBJ2-7, with TRBD1 matching 7 bases. CDR1 and CDR2 (germline): MGHRA, YSYEKL. The CDR3 consists of 14 residues. The junction had 2 bases not matched to a gene; V was cut back by 1 base and J by 2 bases. This CDR3 is CASSQAGQAYEQYF. DNA of the CDR3: TGCGCCAGCAGCCAAGCTGGACAGGCCTACGAGCAGTACTTC.

The chain employs TRBV4-1 and TRBJ2-1, with 9 bases fitting TRBD1. The CDR3 loop spans 15 amino acids. Germline assignment: CDR1 MGHRA and CDR2 YSYEKL. The V segment lost 4 bases and the J segment 7 bases; nucleotides outside the gene matches: 8. As DNA, the CDR3 is TGCGCCAGCAGCCTGGGACAGGGAGAAGTTAATGAGCAGTTCTTC. This translates into CASSLGQGEVNEQFF.

The chain employs TRBV14 and TRBJ2-1; 8 bases are a match to TRBD2. Germline-derived CDR1 and CDR2 are SGHDN and FVKESK. The CDR3 is made up of 17 amino acids. V was pared by 2 bases and J by 5 bases, with 11 bases of the junction left unmatched. CDR3 in DNA: TGTGCCAGCAGCCAATCACTCAGCGGGAGAACAAACAATGAGCAGTTCTTC. Translation gives CASSQSLSGRTNNEQFF.

The rearrangement joins TRBV20-1 to TRBJ2-1; weak D call: TRBD2 (5 bases). The germline V and J ends were trimmed by 2 bases and 12 bases, with 11 bases remaining between them. This CDR3 has 11 amino acids. Germline loops: CDR1 DFQATT, CDR2 SNEGSKA (reference sequence). The CDR3 DNA sequence: TGCAGTGCTAGACTAGCCTGGGTGCAGTTCTTC. Translated: CSARLAWVQFF.

The gene calls are TRBV21-1 and TRBJ2-7; the DNA was not compared with TRBD2, the D call given in the table. TRBV21-1 is marked as a pseudogene. The CDR3 spans 14 residues. The CDR3 DNA is TGTGCCAGCAGCGTTCGGGTAGTATCCTACGAGCAGTACTTC. It specifies CASSVRVVSYEQYF.

V is TRBV7-8 and J is TRBJ1-5; TRBD1 is a possible D gene (5 bases). The CDR3 is 16 residues long. V was trimmed by 5 bases and J by 3 bases, leaving 17 bases between them. Germline V gene data show CDR1 as SGHVS and CDR2 as FQNEAQ. The DNA of the CDR3 is TGTGCCAGCAGCCAGATCCTGTGGGGCCCCAATCAGCCCCAGCATTTT. This sequence encodes CASSQILWGPNQPQHF. The whole variable domain, remainder taken from reference TRBV7-8 and TRBJ1-5, is GAGVSQSPRYKVAKRGQDVALRCDPISGHVSLFWYQQALGQGPEFLTYFQNEAQLDKSGLPSDRFFAERPEGSVSTLKIQRTQQEDSAVYLCASSQILWGPNQPQHFGDGTRLSIL.

The chain is built from TRBV13 and TRBJ2-2, with 8 bases that match TRBD2. J gave up 5 bases and V 5 bases, and 10 bases lay outside the gene matches. Germline loops: CDR1 PRHDT, CDR2 FYEKMQ (reference sequence). The CDR3 has 16 amino acids. The CDR3 DNA reads TGTGCCAGCAGCCCCCTGACGAGCGGGAGAACCGGGGAGCTGTTTTTT. Translated: CASSPLTSGRTGELFF.

This clone was found once. The J gene is TRBJ1-1, the V gene TRBV19, with 8 bases matching TRBD1. The CDR3 consists of 13 residues. The germline CDR1 and CDR2 sequences are LNHDA and SQIVND (reference sequence). V trimming: 6 bases; J trimming: 8 bases; junction bases outside the gene matches: 8. The CDR3, as DNA: TGTGCCAGTAGCCGCGGCCGGGACAGGGAAGCTTTCTTT. The encoded protein is CASSRGRDREAFF. Variable domain in full (rest from reference TRBV19 and TRBJ1-1): DGGITQSPKYLFRKEGQNVTLSCEQNLNHDAMYWYRQDPGQGLRLIYYSQIVNDFQKGDIAEGYSVSREKKESFPLTVTSAQKNPTAFYLCASSRGRDREAFFGQGTRLTVV.

The chain combines TRBV5-6 with TRBJ2-2; TRBD2 might be the D (6 bases). Trimming removed 0 bases at V and 2 bases at J, with 11 bases between. Germline values: CDR1 SGHDT, CDR2 YYEEEE. The CDR3 runs 16 residues. CDR3 residues: CASSLAYGGNTGELFF. In DNA form, the CDR3 reads TGTGCCAGCAGCTTGGCCTACGGGGGAAACACCGGGGAGCTGTTTTTT.

The rearrangement uses TRBV7-3 and TRBJ1-6, with 7 bases that match TRBD1. This CDR3 spans 14 amino acids. The germline gives CDR1 SGHTA, CDR2 FQGTGA. V shed 5 bases, J shed 8 bases, and the junction held 6 bases outside the gene matches. This chain's CDR3 is CASSLGTGDSPLHF. The DNA of the CDR3 is TGTGCCAGCAGCCTAGGCACAGGGGATTCACCCCTCCACTTT.